This entry features one TCR beta chain sequence. Its target is unknown. The sample is drawn from a study of graft-versus-host responses after intestinal transplantation. Study as a whole: Recipients got multivisceral, liver-intestinal, or isolated intestinal transplants.

The table came from immunoSEQ multiplex PCR; TCRdb's copy has only in-frame clones and leaves some out. The profile shows some 8,200 clones, roughly 97% of them singletons. Study-level findings and limits: Declines in HvG clones occurring early post-transplant were associated with peak circulating GvH clone levels.

The receptor comes from a human patient who received an intestinal transplant, so some T cells may come from the graft donor. The sample was PBMCs, taken 23 days after intestinal transplant.

Here the CDR3 DNA reads TGTGCCAGCAGCCTACGACAGAATAATGAAAAACTGTTTTTT. Amino acid sequence: CASSLRQNNEKLFF. The chain links TRBV7-9 to TRBJ1-4; D might be TRBD1 (5 bases). Germline CDR1 reads SEHNR; CDR2 reads FQNEAQ (reference sequence). V lost 5 bases and J lost 4, with 11 bases in between. The CDR3 sequence is 14 residues long.